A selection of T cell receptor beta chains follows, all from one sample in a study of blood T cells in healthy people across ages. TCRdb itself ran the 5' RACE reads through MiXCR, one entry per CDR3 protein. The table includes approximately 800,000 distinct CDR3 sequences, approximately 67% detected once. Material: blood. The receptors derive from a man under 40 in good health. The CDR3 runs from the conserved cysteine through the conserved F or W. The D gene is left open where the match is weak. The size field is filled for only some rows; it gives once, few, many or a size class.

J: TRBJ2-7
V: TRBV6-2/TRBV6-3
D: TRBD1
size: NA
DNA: TGTGCCAGCAGCAAGGGACAGGGTCCCTACGAGCAGTACTTC
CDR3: CASSKGQGPYEQYF

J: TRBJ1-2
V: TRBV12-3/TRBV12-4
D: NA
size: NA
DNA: TGTGCCAGCAGTTTCCCCAGCCTCTATGGCTACACCTTC
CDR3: CASSFPSLYGYTF

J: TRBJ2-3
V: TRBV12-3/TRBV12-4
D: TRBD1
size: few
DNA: TGTGCCAGCAGTTGGACAGGGCCCACAGATACGCAGTATTTT
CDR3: CASSWTGPTDTQYF

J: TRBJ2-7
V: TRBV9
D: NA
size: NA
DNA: TGTGCCAGCAGCGTAGATTCGGGATACTACGAGCAGTACTTC
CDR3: CASSVDSGYYEQYF

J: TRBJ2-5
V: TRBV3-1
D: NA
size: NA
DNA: TGTGCCGGCAGCCAAGATCCGGGGGGCTACGAGACCCAGTACTTC
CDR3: CAGSQDPGGYETQYF

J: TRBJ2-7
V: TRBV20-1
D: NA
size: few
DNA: TGCAGTGCTAGCAGGGGAACCTACGAGCAGTACTTC
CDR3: CSASRGTYEQYF

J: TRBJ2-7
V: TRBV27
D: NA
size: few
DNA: TGTGCCAGCAGTTATTCGGGCCCAGGCTACGAGCAGTACTTC
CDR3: CASSYSGPGYEQYF

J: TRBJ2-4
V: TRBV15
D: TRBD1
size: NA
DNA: TGTGCCACCAGCAGGACCGGGACAGGGGTTGTTAACATTCAGTACTTC
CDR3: CATSRTGTGVVNIQYF

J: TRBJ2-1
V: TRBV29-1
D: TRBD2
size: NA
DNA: TGCAGCGTCACCGGACTAGCGGGGGGGCAACACAATGAGCAGTTCTTC
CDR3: CSVTGLAGGQHNEQFF

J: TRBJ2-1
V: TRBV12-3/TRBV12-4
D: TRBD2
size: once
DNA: TGTGCCAGCAGTTTAGTCCCTAGCGGGGGGGCCCTCTCCTACAATGAGCAGTTCTTC
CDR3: CASSLVPSGGALSYNEQFF

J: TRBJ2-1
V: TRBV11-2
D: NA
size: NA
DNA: TGTGCCAGCAGCTTAGATCTGGGGGGCCGGTACAATGAGCAGTTCTTC
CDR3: CASSLDLGGRYNEQFF

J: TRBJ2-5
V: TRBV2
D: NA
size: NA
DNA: TGTGCCAGCAGTGTAGGGCCCGAGGGAAAGACCCAGTACTTC
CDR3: CASSVGPEGKTQYF

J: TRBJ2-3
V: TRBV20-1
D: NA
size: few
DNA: TGCAGTGCTAGAGATTGGGGGAGCACAGATACGCAGTATTTT
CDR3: CSARDWGSTDTQYF

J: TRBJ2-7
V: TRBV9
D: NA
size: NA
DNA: TGTGCCAGCAGCGTAGGGGGCAGCCCCGATTACTACGAGCAGTACTTC
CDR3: CASSVGGSPDYYEQYF

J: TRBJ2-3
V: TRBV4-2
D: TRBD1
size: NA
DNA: TGTGCCAGCAGCCAATTAGGGACAGGGGCAAGGTTCGGCACAGATACGCAGTATTTT
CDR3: CASSQLGTGARFGTDTQYF

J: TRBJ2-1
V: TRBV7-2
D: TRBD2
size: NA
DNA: TGTGCCAGCAGCAGACTAGCGGGGTCCCGGAATGAGCAGTTCTTC
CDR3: CASSRLAGSRNEQFF

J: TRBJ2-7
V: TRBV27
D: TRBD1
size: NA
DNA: TGTGCCAGCAGTTTATCGACAGGGCGTTCCTACGAGCAGTACTTC
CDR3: CASSLSTGRSYEQYF

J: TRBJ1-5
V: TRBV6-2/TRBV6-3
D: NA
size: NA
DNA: TGTGCCAGCAGTTCCGGGACCAGAAGACAGCCCCAGCATTTT
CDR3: CASSSGTRRQPQHF

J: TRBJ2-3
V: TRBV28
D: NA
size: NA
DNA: TGTGCCAGCATTCCTCCCTCCCGCGATACGCAGTATTTT
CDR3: CASIPPSRDTQYF

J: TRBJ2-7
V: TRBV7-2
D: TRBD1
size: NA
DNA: TGTGCCAGCAGCCCGGACAGGTTCTACGAGCAGTACTTC
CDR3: CASSPDRFYEQYF

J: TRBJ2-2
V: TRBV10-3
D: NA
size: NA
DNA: TGTGCCATCAGTGAAAGTGAAACCGGGGAGCTGTTTTTT
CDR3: CAISESETGELFF

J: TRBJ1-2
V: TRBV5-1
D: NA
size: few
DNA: TGCGCCAGCAGCCTGTCGGGGATCTATGGCTACACCTTC
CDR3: CASSLSGIYGYTF

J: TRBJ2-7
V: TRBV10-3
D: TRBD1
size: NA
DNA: TGTGCCATCAGTGAGTCGCTCAGGGGGTCCTCCTACGAGCAGTACTTC
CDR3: CAISESLRGSSYEQYF

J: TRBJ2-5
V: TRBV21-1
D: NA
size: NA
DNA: TGTGCCAGCAGCAAAGTCGGGAGGGACAGCCTCGAGACCCAGTACTTC
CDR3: CASSKVGRDSLETQYF

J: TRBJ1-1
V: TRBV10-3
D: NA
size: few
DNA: TGTGCCATCAGTGAGAGCCCGGAGAAGAACACTGAAGCTTTCTTT
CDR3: CAISESPEKNTEAFF

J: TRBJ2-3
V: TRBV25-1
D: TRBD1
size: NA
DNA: TGTGCCAGCAGTGATGGCACAGGGGGACAAGATACGCAGTATTTT
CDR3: CASSDGTGGQDTQYF

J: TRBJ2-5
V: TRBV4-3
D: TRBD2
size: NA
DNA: TGCGCCAGCAGCCAGAATAGCGGGGGGCAAGAGACCCAGTACTTC
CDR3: CASSQNSGGQETQYF

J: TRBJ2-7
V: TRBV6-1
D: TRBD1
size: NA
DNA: TGTGCCAGCAGGAGGGACAGGGCCGCCTACGAGCAGTACTTC
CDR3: CASRRDRAAYEQYF

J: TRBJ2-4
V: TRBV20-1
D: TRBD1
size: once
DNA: TGCAGTGCCCTGACAGGGCCTGGCCTTATAGCCAAAAACATTCAGTACTTC
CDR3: CSALTGPGLIAKNIQYF

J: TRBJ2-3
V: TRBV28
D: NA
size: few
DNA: TGTGCCAGCAGTTTTTGGAGAGGAGATACGCAGTATTTT
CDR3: CASSFWRGDTQYF

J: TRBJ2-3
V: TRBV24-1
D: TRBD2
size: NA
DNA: TGTGCCACCAGCCCGAGACCCTTTAGCGGGGGGGCGAGGGGTACGCAGTATTTT
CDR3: CATSPRPFSGGARGTQYF

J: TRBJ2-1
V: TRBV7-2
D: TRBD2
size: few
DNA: TGTGCCAGCAGCTTAGCGGGGCTAGCGGGGGTTGAGCAGTTCTTC
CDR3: CASSLAGLAGVEQFF

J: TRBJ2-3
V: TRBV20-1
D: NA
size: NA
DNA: TGCAGTGCTAGGAGGGGAGTTCTAAACACAGATACGCAGTATTTT
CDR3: CSARRGVLNTDTQYF

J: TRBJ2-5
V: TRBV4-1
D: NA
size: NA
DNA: TGCGCCAGCAGCCAAGAGTTCCACAGGCAAGAGACCCAGTACTTC
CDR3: CASSQEFHRQETQYF

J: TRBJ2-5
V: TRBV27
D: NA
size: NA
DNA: TGTGCCAGCGCAAACGGAAGGAATGAAGAGACCCAGTACTTC
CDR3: CASANGRNEETQYF

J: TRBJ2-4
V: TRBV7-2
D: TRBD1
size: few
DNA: TGTGCCAGCAGCTTATACAGGGGTAGGAACATTCAGTACTTC
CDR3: CASSLYRGRNIQYF

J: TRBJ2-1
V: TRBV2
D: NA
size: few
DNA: TGTGCCAGCAGTGTCCTAATATACAATGAGCAGTTCTTC
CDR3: CASSVLIYNEQFF

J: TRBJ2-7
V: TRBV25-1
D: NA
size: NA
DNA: TGTGCCAGCAGTCGGGTTCTAGGCGAGCAGTACTTC
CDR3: CASSRVLGEQYF

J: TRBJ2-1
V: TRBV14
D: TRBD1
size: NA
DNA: TGTGCCAGCAGTCCTTCCACGGGACAGGTATACAATGAGCAGTTCTTC
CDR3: CASSPSTGQVYNEQFF

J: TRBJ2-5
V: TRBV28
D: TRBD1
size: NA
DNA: TGTGCCAGCAGCACCGGACAGGCCTCCTTCCAAGAGACCCAGTACTTC
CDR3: CASSTGQASFQETQYF

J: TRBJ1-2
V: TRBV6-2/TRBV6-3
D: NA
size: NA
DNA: TGTGCCAGCAGTTTTTGGGACCGAGCTAACTATGGCTACACCTTC
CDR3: CASSFWDRANYGYTF

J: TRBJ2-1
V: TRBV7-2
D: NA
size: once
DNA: TGTGCCAGCAGCGACGGGACTGTCCGGGGTAGAGAGCAGTTCTTC
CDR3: CASSDGTVRGREQFF

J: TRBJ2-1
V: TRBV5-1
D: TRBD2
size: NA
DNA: TGCGCCTCCGCGGGGACTAGCGTCAATGAGCAGTTCTTC
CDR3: CASAGTSVNEQFF

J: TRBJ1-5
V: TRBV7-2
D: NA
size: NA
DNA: TGTGCCAGCAGCACCCGACTTTCTAGCAATCAGCCCCAGCATTTT
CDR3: CASSTRLSSNQPQHF

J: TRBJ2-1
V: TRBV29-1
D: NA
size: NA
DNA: TGCAGCGTCAAAACCCTAAGGGGGGGCTCCTACAATGAGCAGTTCTTC
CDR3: CSVKTLRGGSYNEQFF

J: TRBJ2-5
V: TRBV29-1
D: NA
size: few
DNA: TGCAGCGTTCATGGAACCCAAGAGACCCAGTACTTC
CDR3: CSVHGTQETQYF

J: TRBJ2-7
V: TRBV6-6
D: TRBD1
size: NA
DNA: TGTGCCAGCAGTCCTAGGGGGAGAGGGACAGCCGAGCAGTACTTC
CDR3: CASSPRGRGTAEQYF

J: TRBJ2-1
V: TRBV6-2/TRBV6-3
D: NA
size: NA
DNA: TGTGCCAGCAGTTACGGGGGAAGTTATGAGCAGTTCTTC
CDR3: CASSYGGSYEQFF

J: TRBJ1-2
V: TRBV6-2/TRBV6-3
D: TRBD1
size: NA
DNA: TGTGCCAGCAGAGACCTCGGGACAGGGAACTATGGCTACACCTTC
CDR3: CASRDLGTGNYGYTF

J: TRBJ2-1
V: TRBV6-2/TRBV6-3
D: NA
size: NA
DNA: TGTGCCAGCAGTTCTCCCACAACAAACCGAGATCAGCAGTTCTTC
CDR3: CASSSPTTNRDQQFF

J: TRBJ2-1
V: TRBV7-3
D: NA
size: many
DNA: TGTGCCAGCAGCTTAGGGGGGGGGCCGTTGAATGAGCAGTTCTTC
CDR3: CASSLGGGPLNEQFF